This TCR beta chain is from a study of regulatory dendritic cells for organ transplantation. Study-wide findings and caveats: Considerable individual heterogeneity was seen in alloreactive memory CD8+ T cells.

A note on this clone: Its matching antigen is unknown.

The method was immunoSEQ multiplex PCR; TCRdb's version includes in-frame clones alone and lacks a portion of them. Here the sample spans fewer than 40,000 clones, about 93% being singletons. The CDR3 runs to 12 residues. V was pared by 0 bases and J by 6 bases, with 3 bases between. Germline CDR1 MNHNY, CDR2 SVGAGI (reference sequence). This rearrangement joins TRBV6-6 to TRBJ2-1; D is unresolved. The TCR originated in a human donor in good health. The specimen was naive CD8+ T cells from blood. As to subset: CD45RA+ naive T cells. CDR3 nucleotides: TGTGCCAGCAGTTACTCAACCAATGAGCAGTTCTTC. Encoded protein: CASSYSTNEQFF.